Sequencing of this T cell receptor beta chain was carried out in a study of regulatory T cells in long-lasting Graves disease. Study-level information: Antithyroid drug exposure in newly diagnosed Graves' patients had lasted under 3 months.

Time point in this sample: newly diagnosed GD, antithyroid drugs for less than 3 months. TCR sequences were obtained from RNA taken from PBMCs. Around 9.8 milliliters of peripheral blood were taken and placed in EDTA tubes. CDR3 length: 16 amino acids. V lost 6 bases and J 3 bases, leaving 20 bases between the germline ends. Per germline, CDR1 MGHDK and CDR2 SYGVNS. Arm-PCR of CDR3 regions and iRepertoire HTBI primers were the basis on which TCR beta libraries were built. Using its own MiXCR run on the multiplex PCR reads, TCRdb lists one record per CDR3 protein. This sample carries hundreds of thousands of distinct CDR3 sequences, about 20% of them seen once, and the ten largest clones take about 39%.

The material sequenced was peripheral blood mononuclear cells (PBMCs), taken at new diagnosis, from a patient treated with antithyroid drugs. The rearrangement joins TRBV25-1 to TRBJ1-1; no firm D call. The receptor was isolated from a female donor with Graves disease. CDR3 sequence (DNA): TGTGCCAGCAGCGCAGAGGGCCTCCCAGCCCACACTGAAGCTTTCTTT. Protein sequence: CASSAEGLPAHTEAFF.